The rows below give T cell receptor beta chains drawn from one sample of a study of CD8 T cells in ankylosing spondylitis. TCRdb reprocessed the 5' RACE reads via MiXCR and lists one record per CDR3 protein. The sample consists of 40,000 or so distinct CDR3 sequences, about 2.5% of them appearing once. Material for sequencing was blood, either unsorted or a sorted T cell fraction (not recorded which). Source of these receptors: a male donor with ankylosing spondylitis or in good health (not recorded which). Each CDR3 is given without its conserved first and last residue. A D gene is named only where the DNA matches it firmly.

J	D	V	CDR3
TRBJ2-3	NA	TRBV9	ASSVGKEDTQY
TRBJ2-1	TRBD2	TRBV9	ASSPRLAKSNEQF
TRBJ2-7	TRBD2	TRBV9	ASSVGGRYSYEQY
TRBJ2-3	TRBD2	TRBV9	ASSVLAGETDTQY
TRBJ2-7	NA	TRBV9	ASTKDPGGTYEQY
TRBJ2-7	TRBD2	TRBV9	ASSAGSGGVEQY
TRBJ2-5	TRBD2	TRBV9	ASSVGASGRQETQY
TRBJ2-7	TRBD2	TRBV9	ASSPRLAGTSYEQY
TRBJ2-3	TRBD2	TRBV9	ASSVASGPSTDTQY
TRBJ2-7	TRBD1	TRBV9	ASSVEGGVYEQY
TRBJ2-3	NA	TRBV9	ASSVTGDTTDTQY
TRBJ2-3	TRBD2	TRBV9	ASSVRLAATDTQY
TRBJ2-6	NA	TRBV9	ASSVGGTGANVLT
TRBJ1-4	TRBD1	TRBV9	ASSVGGQGAFGEKLF
TRBJ2-3	NA	TRBV9	ASSAATYTDTQY
TRBJ1-1	NA	TRBV9	ASSARGMNTEAF
TRBJ2-5	NA	TRBV9	ASSVTPEGGETQY